This passage covers 17 T cell receptor beta chains from one sample sequenced in a study of T cells after yellow fever vaccination. TCRdb itself ran the 5' RACE reads through MiXCR, one entry per CDR3 protein. The table lists hundreds of thousands of distinct CDR3 sequences, approximately 19% of them singletons. Sequenced here: PBMCs, sampled before the yellow fever booster vaccination. The receptors come from a young man who received the YFV17D yellow fever vaccine.

This chain joins TRBV10-3 and TRBJ2-5; possible D gene TRBD2, 6 bases. The CDR3 spans 14 residues. CDR1 ENHRY and CDR2 SYGVKD come from the germline V gene. Deletions cut 3 bases from V and 3 bases from J, with 11 bases between. The CDR3 DNA follows: TGTGCCATCAGTGATGCCGGGAGAGAAGAGACCCAGTACTTC. This sequence encodes CAISDAGREETQYF.

This clonotype was seen many times. The V gene is TRBV18, the J gene TRBJ1-5; a weak D match, TRBD1 (5 bases). Per the germline V gene, CDR1 is KGHSH and CDR2 is LQKENI. The CDR3 is 14 residues long. The germline V and J ends were trimmed by 2 bases and 6 bases, with 11 bases remaining between them. The CDR3 here is CASSPEAGSQPQHF. The DNA for the CDR3 is TGTGCCAGCTCACCAGAGGCAGGGAGTCAGCCCCAGCATTTT.

This clonotype was seen only a few times. The rearrangement uses TRBV6-2 or TRBV6-3 and TRBJ1-2; D gene uncertain. Germline CDR1 and CDR2: MNHEY and SVGEGT. The V gene lost 7 bases and the J gene lost 4 bases, with 10 bases spanning the gap. The CDR3 is 12 residues long. The CDR3: CASTNSVYGYTF. The CDR3 nucleotides read TGTGCCAGCACCAACTCGGTCTATGGCTACACCTTC.

The rearrangement joins TRBV20-1 to TRBJ2-5; perhaps TRBD2 as D (5 bases). V lost 6 bases and J lost 3, with 17 bases in between. Germline V gene data show CDR1 as DFQATT and CDR2 as SNEGSKA (reference sequence). The CDR3 covers 14 residues. For the CDR3, the DNA is TGCAGTGCCCCGAACCGAGAGGGCAAAGAGACCCAGTACTTC. The encoded protein is CSAPNREGKETQYF.

This clonotype was picked up a small number of times. The CDR3 nucleotides read TGTGCCAGCAGCGCGGTGCTACACCTGAACACCGGGGAGCTGTTTTTT. It is translated as CASSAVLHLNTGELFF. J is TRBJ2-2 and V is TRBV5-5; no reliable D call. CDR3 length: 16 amino acids. The germline CDR1 and CDR2 sequences are SGHKS and YYEKEE (reference sequence). V was shortened by 4 bases and J by 1 base, with 14 bases between the two germline ends. Full variable domain (rest looked up from reference TRBV5-5 and TRBJ2-2): DAGVTQSPTHLIKTRGQQVTLRCSPISGHKSVSWYQQVLGQGPQFIFQYYEKEERGRGNFPDRFSARQFPNYSSELNVNALLLGDSALYLCASSAVLHLNTGELFFGEGSRLTVL.

The chain joins TRBV20-1 to TRBJ2-7; D is perhaps TRBD2 (6 bases). The CDR3 length is 13 residues. Germline CDR1 is DFQATT and CDR2 is SNEGSKA (reference sequence). Trimming stripped 0 bases from V and 9 bases from J, with 15 bases between. In DNA form, the CDR3 reads TGCAGTGCTAGAGATACGGGGGTACTGCGGCAGTACTTC. This gives the protein CSARDTGVLRQYF.

CDR3 nucleotides: TGTGCCAGCAAGGGGGATCATACGCAGTATTTT. Translated: CASKGDHTQYF. The genes are TRBV27 and TRBJ2-3; TRBD1 might be the D (6 bases). CDR1 is MNHEY and CDR2 is SMNVEV in the germline V gene (reference sequence). The CDR3 runs to 11 residues. The V end was cut by 7 bases, the J end by 7 bases, with 9 bases between.

The chain combines TRBV20-1 with TRBJ1-5, with no clear D. V was shortened by 0 bases and J by 0 bases, with 6 bases between the two germline ends. CDR1 is DFQATT and CDR2 is SNEGSKA in the germline V gene (reference sequence). This CDR3 contains 14 residues. CDR3 sequence reads: CSARDGYSNQPQHF. Here the CDR3 DNA reads TGCAGTGCTAGAGATGGGTATAGCAATCAGCCCCAGCATTTT.

The chain employs TRBV15 and TRBJ2-7; D is unresolved. Trimming took off 0 bases at V and 4 bases at J, with 16 bases between the two ends. CDR3 length equals 16 residues. CDR1 is LNHNV and CDR2 is YYDKDF in the germline V gene (reference sequence). The CDR3 spells CATSRDPADALYEQYF. For the CDR3, the DNA is TGTGCCACCAGCAGAGATCCGGCGGATGCCTTGTACGAGCAGTACTTC.

This clonotype appeared a few times. V and J are TRBV7-3 and TRBJ2-3, with a weak D call TRBD2 (5 bases). Deletions cut 4 bases from V and 3 bases from J, with 11 bases between. The CDR3 length is 14 residues. Germline V gives CDR1 SGHTA, CDR2 FQGTGA. The CDR3 region is CASSSRRRTDTQYF. Written as DNA, the CDR3 is TGTGCCAGCAGCTCCCGACGGAGGACAGATACGCAGTATTTT.

This sequence joins TRBV7-2 and TRBJ1-2; perhaps TRBD1 as D (5 bases). There are 14 residues in the CDR3. Germline-derived CDR1 and CDR2 are SGHTA and FQGNSA. Trimming shortened V by 2 bases and J by 2 bases, and 9 bases separated the two germline ends. The CDR3 DNA sequence: TGTGCCAGCAGCTTATTCGGGGGAAACTATGGCTACACCTTC. Translating gives CASSLFGGNYGYTF.

The chain has TRBV19 and TRBJ1-5; the D gene is possibly TRBD1 (5 bases). The V gene's germline CDR1 is LNHDA and CDR2 SQIVND (reference sequence). The CDR3 is made up of 17 amino acids. V was cut by 3 bases and J by 1 base, with 16 bases left in between. The CDR3 protein is CASSIRGTRYSNQPQHF. The CDR3 DNA reads TGTGCCAGTAGTATCCGGGGGACCCGGTACAGCAATCAGCCCCAGCATTTT. The complete variable domain, with remaining parts taken from reference TRBV19 and TRBJ1-5, reads DGGITQSPKYLFRKEGQNVTLSCEQNLNHDAMYWYRQDPGQGLRLIYYSQIVNDFQKGDIAEGYSVSREKKESFPLTVTSAQKNPTAFYLCASSIRGTRYSNQPQHFGDGTRLSIL.

This clonotype was picked up a small number of times. V and J are TRBV12-3 or TRBV12-4 and TRBJ2-7, with D unclear. This CDR3 spans 15 amino acids. The V end was cut by 6 bases, the J end by 0 bases, with 15 bases between. The CDR3 reads CASSKPAESSYEQYF. The DNA of the CDR3 is TGTGCCAGCAGCAAACCGGCAGAAAGCTCCTACGAGCAGTACTTC.

The sample holds a few counts of this clonotype. The chain recombines TRBV10-3 with TRBJ2-7, with 10 bases that match TRBD1. CDR3 length: 14 amino acids. Looked up from germline, CDR1 is ENHRY and CDR2 is SYGVKD. V was clipped by 8 bases and J by 3 bases; unmatched bases: 7. The CDR3 DNA follows: TGTGCCATCGGAGGGGACAGGGGATTCTACGAGCAGTACTTC. It encodes CAIGGDRGFYEQYF.

The rearrangement links TRBV4-2 to TRBJ1-2, with D possibly matching TRBD1 (5 bases). The CDR3 runs to 17 residues. V lost 0 bases, J lost 6 bases, and 20 bases lay in between. Germline CDR1 and CDR2: LGHNA and YNFKEQ. CDR3 in DNA: TGTGCCAGCAGCCAAGAGGTTGGAGTTGCAGGGCCGGATGGCTACACCTTC. It translates to CASSQEVGVAGPDGYTF.

The chain employs TRBV18 and TRBJ2-1, with TRBD1 as a possible D gene (5 bases). Looked up from germline, CDR1 is KGHSH and CDR2 is LQKENI. There are 16 residues in the CDR3. V lost 0 bases and J lost 0, with 9 bases in between. CDR3 protein: CASSPPAGSSYNEQFF. CDR3 nucleotide sequence: TGTGCCAGCTCACCACCGGCAGGGTCCTCCTACAATGAGCAGTTCTTC.

This chain joins TRBV24-1 and TRBJ1-1, with 10 bases matching TRBD1. After removal of 4 bases from V and 12 bases from J, the junction contained 7 bases not matched to a gene. Germline V CDR1 and CDR2: KGHDR, SFDVKD. This CDR3 has 13 residues. CDR3 amino acids: CATSEPGQGETFF. CDR3 bases: TGTGCCACCAGTGAACCCGGACAGGGGGAAACTTTCTTT.